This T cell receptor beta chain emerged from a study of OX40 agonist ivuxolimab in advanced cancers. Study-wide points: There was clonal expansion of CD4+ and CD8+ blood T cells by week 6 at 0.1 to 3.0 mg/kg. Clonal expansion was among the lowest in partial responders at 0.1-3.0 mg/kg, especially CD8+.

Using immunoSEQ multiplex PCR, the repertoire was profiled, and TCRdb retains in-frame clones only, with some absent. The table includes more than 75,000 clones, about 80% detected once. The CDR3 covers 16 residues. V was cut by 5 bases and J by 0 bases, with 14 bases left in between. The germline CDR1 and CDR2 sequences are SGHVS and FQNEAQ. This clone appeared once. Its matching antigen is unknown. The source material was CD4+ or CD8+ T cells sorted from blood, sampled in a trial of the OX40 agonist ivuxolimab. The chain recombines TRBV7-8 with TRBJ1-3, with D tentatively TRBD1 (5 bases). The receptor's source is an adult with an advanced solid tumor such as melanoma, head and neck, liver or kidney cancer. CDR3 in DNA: TGTGCCAGCAGCGTACTCAGGGTACCCTCTGGAAACACCATATATTTT. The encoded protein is CASSVLRVPSGNTIYF.